These T cell receptor beta chains were read from a single sample in a study of T cells after yellow fever vaccination. A single record per CDR3 protein comes from TCRdb applying MiXCR to the 5' RACE reads. The sample contains around 610,000 distinct CDR3 sequences, approximately 13% of which appear only once. The sample consisted of PBMCs, taken on the day of the yellow fever booster vaccination. These receptors were collected from a man younger than 45 who received the YFV17D yellow fever vaccine. Both conserved end residues are part of each CDR3. A D gene is named only where the DNA matches it firmly. A clone size is listed for some rows: how often the clone was seen (once, few, many), or a class if it is expanded.

CDR3	DNA	V	J	size	D
CASSLTSSSYEQYF	TGTGCCAGCAGCCTGACTAGTAGCTCCTACGAGCAGTACTTC	TRBV7-2	TRBJ2-7	-	-
CGARVAGETQYF	TGCGGTGCTAGAGTAGCGGGAGAGACCCAGTACTTC	TRBV20-1	TRBJ2-5	-	TRBD2
CASTSRRGRTDTQYF	TGTGCCAGCACCTCTCGGAGGGGCCGCACAGATACGCAGTATTTT	TRBV7-2	TRBJ2-3	few	-
CASSRSRGNNEQFF	TGTGCCAGCAGCCGAAGCAGGGGGAACAATGAGCAGTTCTTC	TRBV7-2	TRBJ2-1	-	TRBD1
CSVVGVEETQYF	TGCAGCGTTGTCGGGGTAGAAGAGACCCAGTACTTC	TRBV29-1	TRBJ2-5	-	-
CSVEGITGANVLTF	TGCAGCGTTGAAGGGATAACTGGGGCCAACGTCCTGACTTTC	TRBV29-1	TRBJ2-6	-	-
CASSFNRQGALNEQFF	TGTGCCAGCAGCTTTAATCGACAGGGGGCCTTGAATGAGCAGTTCTTC	TRBV7-3	TRBJ2-1	-	TRBD1
CASSLWGEGFETQYF	TGCGCCAGCAGCTTGTGGGGCGAGGGATTTGAGACCCAGTACTTC	TRBV5-1	TRBJ2-5	few	-
CASSESKRGYNEQFF	TGTGCCAGCAGTGAATCTAAGCGGGGATACAATGAGCAGTTCTTC	TRBV25-1	TRBJ2-1	few	TRBD2
CASSLADSGRLGNEQFF	TGCGCCAGCAGCTTGGCGGATAGCGGGAGACTGGGCAATGAGCAGTTCTTC	TRBV5-1	TRBJ2-1	many	TRBD2
CASRTGYQPQHF	TGTGCCAGCAGGACAGGGTACCAGCCCCAGCATTTT	TRBV6-6	TRBJ1-5	few	TRBD1
CSATDRVDTIYF	TGCAGTGCCACGGACAGGGTCGACACCATATATTTT	TRBV20-1	TRBJ1-3	few	TRBD1
CASAIGGLAGDTYEQYF	TGTGCCAGTGCTATAGGGGGGCTAGCGGGAGACACCTACGAGCAGTACTTC	TRBV19	TRBJ2-7	-	TRBD2
CAIKRGATDTQYF	TGTGCCATAAAGCGGGGGGCAACAGATACGCAGTATTTT	TRBV11-1	TRBJ2-3	-	TRBD2
CSASDANKDTQYF	TGCAGCGCTTCGGACGCGAATAAAGATACGCAGTATTTT	TRBV29-1	TRBJ2-3	few	-
CASRSGTSAYTRGTDTQYF	TGTGCCAGCAGATCCGGGACTAGCGCCTATACAAGGGGCACAGATACGCAGTATTTT	TRBV6-4	TRBJ2-3	-	TRBD2
CAWNPRQVTGGYTEAFF	TGTGCCTGGAACCCCCGACAGGTTACCGGAGGGTACACTGAAGCTTTCTTT	TRBV30	TRBJ1-1	-	-
CASSSTGGRNTEAFF	TGTGCCAGCAGCTCTACAGGGGGCAGAAACACTGAAGCTTTCTTT	TRBV7-2	TRBJ1-1	few	TRBD1
CASSLGGTTTIEQYF	TGCGCCAGCAGCTTGGGAGGGACTACTACGATCGAGCAGTACTTC	TRBV5-1	TRBJ2-7	few	TRBD2
CSASVAGGPNEQFF	TGCAGTGCTAGTGTAGCGGGAGGACCGAATGAGCAGTTCTTC	TRBV20-1	TRBJ2-1	many	TRBD2
CASRQNYNEQFF	TGTGCCAGCAGGCAAAACTACAATGAGCAGTTCTTC	TRBV6-2/TRBV6-3	TRBJ2-1	few	-
CASRPGQGDEKLFF	TGTGCCAGCAGACCCGGACAGGGGGATGAAAAACTGTTTTTT	TRBV7-9	TRBJ1-4	few	TRBD1
CASGSGTTDTQYF	TGCGCCAGCGGGAGCGGGACCACAGATACGCAGTATTTT	TRBV5-1	TRBJ2-3	-	TRBD2
CASSRTQGGRDSYEQYF	TGTGCCAGCAGCCGAACCCAGGGGGGAAGAGATTCCTACGAGCAGTACTTC	TRBV27	TRBJ2-7	-	-
CAISETGGNTIYF	TGTGCCATCAGTGAAACAGGCGGAAACACCATATATTTT	TRBV10-3	TRBJ1-3	few	-
CASSLLAGFNEQFF	TGTGCCAGCAGCTTACTAGCGGGGTTCAATGAGCAGTTCTTC	TRBV5-4	TRBJ2-1	few	TRBD2
CASSYGSGASTDTQYF	TGTGCCAGCAGTTACGGTAGTGGGGCAAGCACAGATACGCAGTATTTT	TRBV6-5	TRBJ2-3	-	-
CSASGTTMETQYF	TGCAGTGCTAGCGGGACTACGATGGAGACCCAGTACTTC	TRBV20-1	TRBJ2-5	few	TRBD2
CASSPRDTPSYEQYF	TGTGCCAGCAGCCCTCGAGACACCCCCTCCTACGAGCAGTACTTC	TRBV7-9	TRBJ2-7	-	-
CSAVQGRMNTEAFF	TGCAGCGCTGTACAGGGAAGGATGAACACTGAAGCTTTCTTT	TRBV29-1	TRBJ1-1	few	-
CASSQIAGLGEQFF	TGTGCCAGCAGCCAAATAGCGGGACTGGGTGAGCAGTTCTTC	TRBV5-4	TRBJ2-1	few	TRBD2
CSAADIMDSPLHF	TGCAGTGCCGCGGATATTATGGATTCACCCCTCCACTTT	TRBV20-1	TRBJ1-6	-	-
CSVAGDRDQETQYF	TGCAGCGTGGCGGGTGACAGGGACCAAGAGACCCAGTACTTC	TRBV29-1	TRBJ2-5	many	TRBD1
CASRLRGGSTDTQYF	TGTGCCAGCAGGCTCCGTGGCGGGAGCACAGATACGCAGTATTTT	TRBV7-2	TRBJ2-3	-	-
CASSLEGQHGSPLHF	TGCGCCAGCAGCTTGGAGGGACAGCATGGTTCACCCCTCCACTTT	TRBV5-1	TRBJ1-6	few	TRBD1
CASSLVLNSYNEQFF	TGTGCCAGCAGCTTGGTGCTGAACTCCTACAATGAGCAGTTCTTC	TRBV5-5	TRBJ2-1	few	-
CASTLAGPWTYEQFF	TGTGCCAGCACCCTAGCGGGACCTTGGACCTATGAGCAGTTCTTC	TRBV3-1	TRBJ2-1	-	TRBD2
CASSFDDLQYF	TGTGCCAGCAGCTTCGATGATCTGCAGTACTTC	TRBV7-3	TRBJ2-7	-	-
CASSPGTSGDTQYF	TGTGCCAGCAGTCCCGGGACTAGTGGAGATACGCAGTATTTT	TRBV7-7	TRBJ2-3	many	TRBD2
CASRNLGELNEKLFF	TGCGCCAGCAGGAACCTAGGGGAGCTAAATGAAAAACTGTTTTTT	TRBV5-1	TRBJ1-4	few	-
CSARFLKETQYF	TGCAGTGCTAGATTCCTAAAAGAGACCCAGTACTTC	TRBV20-1	TRBJ2-5	-	-
CAWSRGLAGSYEQYF	TGTGCCTGGAGCCGAGGACTAGCAGGGTCCTACGAGCAGTACTTC	TRBV30	TRBJ2-7	-	TRBD2
CASSLARGNEQYF	TGTGCCAGCAGCTTAGCTCGAGGGAACGAGCAGTACTTC	TRBV7-2	TRBJ2-7	few	-
CASSSLGAQYYEQFF	TGTGCCAGTAGTTCCCTAGGAGCCCAATACTATGAGCAGTTCTTC	TRBV19	TRBJ2-1	-	-
CASSPSGQVQETQYF	TGTGCCAGCAGCCCTTCCGGACAGGTACAAGAGACCCAGTACTTC	TRBV7-9	TRBJ2-5	-	TRBD1
CASSLFGTSSYNEQFF	TGTGCCAGCAGCTTATTTGGGACGAGCTCCTACAATGAGCAGTTCTTC	TRBV7-2	TRBJ2-1	few	-
CSSKPRSQETQYF	TGCAGCTCGAAGCCACGGAGCCAAGAGACCCAGTACTTC	TRBV29-1	TRBJ2-5	many	-
CAIAPGQPIQETQYF	TGTGCCATCGCTCCGGGACAGCCGATCCAAGAGACCCAGTACTTC	TRBV10-3	TRBJ2-5	few	TRBD1
CASRAQGASNQPQHF	TGTGCCAGCAGGGCACAGGGGGCAAGCAATCAGCCCCAGCATTTT	TRBV27	TRBJ1-5	few	TRBD1
CASSQESWIGLNEQFF	TGTGCCAGCAGCCAAGAAAGCTGGATTGGCCTTAATGAGCAGTTCTTC	TRBV3-1	TRBJ2-1	-	-
CASSQAGASYNEQFF	TGTGCCAGCAGCCAGGCTGGCGCCTCCTACAATGAGCAGTTCTTC	TRBV7-8	TRBJ2-1	few	-